This T cell receptor beta chain was captured by sequencing in a study of beta chain features in type 1 diabetes (dated 2018 in TCRdb). General notes on the study: No differences in mean age, gender distribution, total cell number or subset yield were found between patients and healthy donors. A total of 107,917,701 sorted cells were examined across all samples, and the number of cells per subset was strongly correlated with RNA yield. The study compared the TCRB repertoires of sorted circulating CD4+ T cell subsets in recently diagnosed type 1 diabetes patients with those in matched healthy donors. Naive and central memory subsets were obtained from all 28 donors, but regulatory and stem cell-like memory subsets were isolated from only 8 patients and about 8 healthy donors.

V was cut back by 0 bases and J by 3 bases, leaving a gap of 12 bases between them. Counted from cysteine to phenylalanine, this CDR3 has 16 amino acids. Only the CDR3 DNA stays, 48 bases, in frame from base 1. In the germline V gene, CDR1 corresponds to SGDLS and CDR2 to YYNGEE. The entire amount of isolated RNA was reverse transcribed using the High Capacity cDNA Reverse Transcription Kit, so the sequenced TCRB transcripts were expressed ones. Naive, central memory and regulatory T cell samples underwent deep immunoSEQ sequencing, averaging approximately 3.5 million total reads per sample. Sorted cells were lysed in RLT buffer and RNA was extracted with DNase-treated RNeasy Micro or Mini kits, depending on cell number. To prevent cross-contamination, every cell subset was processed on its own, while patient and healthy donor samples were processed together. TCRB sequences were amplified from cDNA with the immunoSEQ multiplex PCR, producing 87-bp fragments spanning the CDR3 region. Amplicons were sequenced on the Illumina HiSeq platform. Turning to the authors' computational methods: PCR bias was computationally corrected using synthetic template baselines, reads within Hamming distance 2 were collapsed, and singletons that could not be merged were discarded. Reads were aligned to IMGT to assign V, D and J genes, CDR3 length, and insertions or deletions at six rearrangement sites. Clonotype counts were normalized to sorted cell number within each subset before computing true diversity and Gini coefficients with the tcR R package. The overlap coefficient, calculated on TCRB nucleotide sequences, was used to measure repertoire sharing. Out-of-frame TCRB sequences from naive cells were analyzed to stand in for the pre-selection repertoire. Here the immuneACCESS table is served through TCRdb, limited to in-frame sequences with V and J called. Missing clones are a known gap in these copies; in checked studies unresolved V genes cover under half, and the rest lacks a known reason. V, J and clone size reflect that table, while D and trimming were determined from the DNA. The sample table holds 400,000 to 450,000 clones, of which 11% to 15% were seen once. The biggest ten clones account for less than 0.04% of the sample.

Turning to this clone: Its cognate antigen has yet to be identified. No qualities accompany the bases; no much larger clone lies one base away.

Paper-wide results and their limitations: Because the HLA sub-analyses included only small numbers of individuals, any influence of HLA type on TCRB rearrangement was left unresolved. Patients with type 1 diabetes made fewer insertions and deleted more nucleotides at VDJ recombination sites, implying thymic rearrangement abnormalities. A moderate but significant shortening of TCRB CDR3 length was observed in type 1 diabetes patients in all four CD4+ subsets. Naive, central memory and regulatory TCRB repertoires appeared to be more similar among patients than among healthy donors. Because cDNA rather than genomic DNA was sequenced, highly expressing activated cells could have been over-represented, although no difference in activation and CD3 levels was found between groups. PCR might favor shorter templates, but patient and control samples were amplified and corrected together, so any skew would affect both groups equally.

From each donor, a single peripheral blood sample of approximately 120 mL on average was drawn into heparinised tubes. Naive, central memory, regulatory and stem cell-like memory CD4+ T cells were sorted on a BD FACSAria II using a panel including CD45RO, CCR7, CD25, CD127, CD95 and CD27. Every sorted population had a purity above 95%. PBMCs were separated immediately by Lymphoprep density gradient centrifugation and were stained directly, without being cultured. So that batch effects would be minimized, each experiment stained and sorted samples in pairs, pairing one healthy donor with one patient.

This clonotype was sampled from a man aged 30 to 39 in good health. The sequenced sample was naive CD4+ T cells from blood. This sample's cell subset or site label indicates: true naive CD4+ T cells. Recombination connected TRBV9 to TRBJ2-2; the D gene cannot be named for sure. The CDR3 region: CASSVEEHQYTGELFF. The nucleotide sequence is TGTGCCAGCAGCGTAGAAGAGCACCAATACACCGGGGAGCTGTTTTTT.